The rows below give T cell receptor beta chains drawn from one sample of a study of T cells of healthy individuals. In TCRdb, the 5' RACE reads were re-called with MiXCR into one record per CDR3 protein. The sample holds just over 40,000 distinct CDR3 sequences, about 4.2% seen once. All receptors derive from a human donor in good health. Both conserved end residues are part of each CDR3. The D gene is left open where the match is weak. Size values are once, few and many counts, or a class for expanded clones, and some rows have none.

D: -; V: TRBV7-2; size: many; J: TRBJ2-5; CDR3: CASSAQRETQYF; DNA: TGTGCCAGCAGCGCCCAAAGAGAGACCCAGTACTTC
D: -; V: TRBV7-2; size: many; J: TRBJ2-5; CDR3: CASSLARARETQYF; DNA: TGTGCCAGCAGCTTAGCGCGGGCCCGGGAGACCCAGTACTTC
D: -; V: TRBV3-1; size: few; J: TRBJ1-1; CDR3: CASSHRGRSEAEAFF; DNA: TGTGCCAGCAGCCACCGGGGACGGTCGGAGGCTGAAGCTTTCTTT
D: -; V: TRBV5-4; size: few; J: TRBJ2-7; CDR3: CASSLDGGSYEQYF; DNA: TGTGCCAGCAGCTTGGACGGAGGCTCCTACGAGCAGTACTTC
D: -; V: TRBV24-1; size: -; J: TRBJ1-2; CDR3: CATSDPGQGVGYTF; DNA: TGTGCCACCAGTGATCCGGGACAAGGAGTCGGCTACACCTTC
D: TRBD1; V: TRBV5-1; size: few; J: TRBJ2-1; CDR3: CASSRLQGAILGNEQFF; DNA: TGCGCCAGCAGCCGTTTACAGGGGGCGATACTAGGGAATGAGCAGTTCTTC
D: -; V: TRBV27; size: many; J: TRBJ1-1; CDR3: CASSRSARGLWPNTEAFF; DNA: TGTGCCAGCAGCCGGAGTGCTCGGGGGCTTTGGCCGAACACTGAAGCTTTCTTT
D: -; V: TRBV12-5; size: many; J: TRBJ1-5; CDR3: CASAAGDQPQHF; DNA: TGTGCTAGTGCTGCAGGAGATCAGCCCCAGCATTTT
D: -; V: TRBV7-9; size: many; J: TRBJ1-1; CDR3: CASSLWGVDTNTEAFF; DNA: TGTGCCAGCAGCTTATGGGGTGTCGATACGAACACTGAAGCTTTCTTT
D: -; V: TRBV5-6; size: few; J: TRBJ2-3; CDR3: CASSLSSGVTDTQYF; DNA: TGTGCCAGCAGCTTGAGTAGCGGAGTAACAGATACGCAGTATTTT
D: TRBD1; V: TRBV5-1; size: many; J: TRBJ1-4; CDR3: CASSRGQENEKLFF; DNA: TGCGCCAGCAGCCGGGGACAGGAAAATGAAAAACTGTTTTTT
D: -; V: TRBV29-1; size: many; J: TRBJ2-2; CDR3: CSARPSLGGNTGELFF; DNA: TGCAGCGCGCGTCCCTCATTGGGGGGCAACACCGGGGAGCTGTTTTTT
D: TRBD2; V: TRBV12-3/TRBV12-4; size: many; J: TRBJ2-7; CDR3: CASSLGLAGVPDEQYF; DNA: TGTGCCAGCAGTTTAGGACTAGCGGGAGTGCCTGACGAGCAGTACTTC
D: -; V: TRBV2; size: -; J: TRBJ2-2; CDR3: CASSEGQGTGELFF; DNA: TGTGCCAGCAGTGAAGGGCAGGGCACCGGGGAGCTGTTTTTT
D: -; V: TRBV2; size: many; J: TRBJ2-5; CDR3: CASNVVGQGETQYF; DNA: TGTGCCAGCAATGTGGTAGGGCAGGGGGAGACCCAGTACTTC
D: TRBD1; V: TRBV24-1; size: few; J: TRBJ2-1; CDR3: CATSAMTGGDEQFF; DNA: TGTGCCACCAGTGCTATGACAGGGGGCGATGAGCAGTTCTTC